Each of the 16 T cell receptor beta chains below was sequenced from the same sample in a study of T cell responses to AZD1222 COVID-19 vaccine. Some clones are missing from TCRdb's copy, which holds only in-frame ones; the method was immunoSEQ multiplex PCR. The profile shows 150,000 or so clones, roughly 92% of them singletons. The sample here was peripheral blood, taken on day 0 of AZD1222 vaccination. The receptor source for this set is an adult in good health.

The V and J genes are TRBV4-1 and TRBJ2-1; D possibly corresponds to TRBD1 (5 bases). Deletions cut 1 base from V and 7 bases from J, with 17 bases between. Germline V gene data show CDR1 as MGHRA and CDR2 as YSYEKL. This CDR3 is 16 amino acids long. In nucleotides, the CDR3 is TGCGCCAGCAGCCAAGGGGGCAGGGCTCTGAGGAATGAGCAGTTCTTC. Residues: CASSQGGRALRNEQFF.

CDR3 protein: CASRYDSYEQYF. CDR3 nucleotides: TGTGCCAGCAGGTACGACAGCTACGAGCAGTACTTC. V and J are TRBV2 and TRBJ2-7; maybe TRBD1 (5 bases). The CDR3 sequence is 12 residues long. V was shortened by 6 bases and J by 3 bases, with 9 bases between the two germline ends. Germline V gene lookup returns CDR1 SNHLY and CDR2 FYNNEI.

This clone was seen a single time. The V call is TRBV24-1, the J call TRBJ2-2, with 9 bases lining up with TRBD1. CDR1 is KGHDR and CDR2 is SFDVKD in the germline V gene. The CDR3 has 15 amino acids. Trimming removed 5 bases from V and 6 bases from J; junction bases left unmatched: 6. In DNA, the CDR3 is TGTGCCACCAGTGCCGGGACAGGGAGGGCCGGGGAGCTGTTTTTT. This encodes CATSAGTGRAGELFF.

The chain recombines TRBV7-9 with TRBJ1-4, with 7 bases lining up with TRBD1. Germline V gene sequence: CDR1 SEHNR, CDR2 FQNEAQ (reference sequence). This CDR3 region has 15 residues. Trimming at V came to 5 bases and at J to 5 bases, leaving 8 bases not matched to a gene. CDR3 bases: TGTGCCAGCAGCCCCCGACAGGGATCGAATGAAAAACTGTTTTTT. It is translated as CASSPRQGSNEKLFF.

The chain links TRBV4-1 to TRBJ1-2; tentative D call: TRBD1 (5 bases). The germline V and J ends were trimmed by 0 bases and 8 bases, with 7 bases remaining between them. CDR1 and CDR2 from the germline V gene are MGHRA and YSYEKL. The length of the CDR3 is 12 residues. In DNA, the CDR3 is TGCGCCAGCAGCCAAGAGGGGGACGGCTACACCTTC. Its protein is CASSQEGDGYTF.

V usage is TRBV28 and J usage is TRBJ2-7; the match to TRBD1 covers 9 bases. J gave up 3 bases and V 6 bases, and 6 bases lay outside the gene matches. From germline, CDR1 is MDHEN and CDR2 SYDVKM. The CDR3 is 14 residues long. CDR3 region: CASRPRDRVYEQYF. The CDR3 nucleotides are TGTGCCAGCAGGCCGAGGGACAGGGTCTACGAGCAGTACTTC. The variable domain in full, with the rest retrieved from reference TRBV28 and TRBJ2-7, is DVKVTQSSRYLVKRTGEKVFLECVQDMDHENMFWYRQDPGLGLRLIYFSYDVKMKEKGDIPEGYSVSREKKERFSLILESASTNQTSMYLCASRPRDRVYEQYFGPGTRLTVT.

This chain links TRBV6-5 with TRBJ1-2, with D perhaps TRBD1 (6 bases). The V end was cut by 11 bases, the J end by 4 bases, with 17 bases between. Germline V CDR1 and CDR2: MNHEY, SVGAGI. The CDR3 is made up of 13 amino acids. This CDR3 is CASGDDRLYGYTF. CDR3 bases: TGTGCCTCGGGCGACGACAGGCTCTATGGCTACACCTTC.

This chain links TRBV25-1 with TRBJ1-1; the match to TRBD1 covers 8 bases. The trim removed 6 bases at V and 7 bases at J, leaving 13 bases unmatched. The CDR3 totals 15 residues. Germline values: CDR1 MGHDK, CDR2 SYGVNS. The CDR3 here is CASRTNWQGANEAFF. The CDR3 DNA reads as TGTGCCAGCAGGACCAATTGGCAGGGGGCTAATGAAGCTTTCTTT.

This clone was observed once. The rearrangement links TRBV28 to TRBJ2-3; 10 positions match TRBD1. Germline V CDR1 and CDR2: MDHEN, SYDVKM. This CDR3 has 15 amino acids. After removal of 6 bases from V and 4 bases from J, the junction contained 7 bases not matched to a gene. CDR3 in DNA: TGTGCCAGCAGATCCGGGACAGGGGAAGCAGATACGCAGTATTTT. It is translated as CASRSGTGEADTQYF.

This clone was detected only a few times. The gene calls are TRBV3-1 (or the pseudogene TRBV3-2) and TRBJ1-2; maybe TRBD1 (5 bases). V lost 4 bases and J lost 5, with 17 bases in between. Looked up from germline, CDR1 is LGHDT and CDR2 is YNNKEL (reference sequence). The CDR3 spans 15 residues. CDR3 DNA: TGTGCCAGCAGCCCATGGACATCGACAGAGTATGGCTACACCTTC. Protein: CASSPWTSTEYGYTF.

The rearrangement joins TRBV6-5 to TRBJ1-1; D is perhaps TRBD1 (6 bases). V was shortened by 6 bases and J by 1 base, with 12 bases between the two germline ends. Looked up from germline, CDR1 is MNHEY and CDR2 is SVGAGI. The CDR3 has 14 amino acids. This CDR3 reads CASSILQGNTEAFF. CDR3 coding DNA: TGTGCCAGCAGCATCCTACAGGGGAACACTGAAGCTTTCTTT.

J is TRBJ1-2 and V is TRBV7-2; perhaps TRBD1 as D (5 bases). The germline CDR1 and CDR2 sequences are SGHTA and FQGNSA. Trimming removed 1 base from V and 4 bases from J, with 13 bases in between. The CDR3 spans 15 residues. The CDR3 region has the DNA TGTGCCAGCAGCTTAGTAATAGGGGAGGCCTATGGCTACACCTTC. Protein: CASSLVIGEAYGYTF.

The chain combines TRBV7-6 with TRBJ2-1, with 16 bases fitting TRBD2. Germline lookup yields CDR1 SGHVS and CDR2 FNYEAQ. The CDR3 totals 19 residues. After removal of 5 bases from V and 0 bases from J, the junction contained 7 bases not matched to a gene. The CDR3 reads CASSGGLAGGPSSYNEQFF. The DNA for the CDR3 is TGTGCCAGCAGCGGGGGACTAGCGGGAGGGCCGAGCTCCTACAATGAGCAGTTCTTC. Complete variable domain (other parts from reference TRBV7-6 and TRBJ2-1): GAGVSQSPRYKVTKRGQDVALRCDPISGHVSLYWYRQALGQGPEFLTYFNYEAQQDKSGLPNDRFSAERPEGSISTLTIQRTEQRDSAMYRCASSGGLAGGPSSYNEQFFGPGTRLTVL.

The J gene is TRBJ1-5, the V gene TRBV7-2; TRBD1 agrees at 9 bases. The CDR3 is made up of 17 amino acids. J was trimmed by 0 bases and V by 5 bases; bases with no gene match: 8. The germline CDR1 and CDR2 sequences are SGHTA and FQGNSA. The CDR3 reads CASSQDRGPYSNQPQHF. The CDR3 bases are TGTGCCAGCAGCCAGGACAGGGGACCCTATAGCAATCAGCCCCAGCATTTT.

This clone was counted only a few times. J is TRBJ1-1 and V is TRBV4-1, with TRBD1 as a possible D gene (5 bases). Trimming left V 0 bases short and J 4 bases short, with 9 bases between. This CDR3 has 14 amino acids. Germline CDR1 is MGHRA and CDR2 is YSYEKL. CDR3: CASSQDRGRTEAFF. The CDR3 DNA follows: TGCGCCAGCAGCCAAGATCGGGGACGCACTGAAGCTTTCTTT.

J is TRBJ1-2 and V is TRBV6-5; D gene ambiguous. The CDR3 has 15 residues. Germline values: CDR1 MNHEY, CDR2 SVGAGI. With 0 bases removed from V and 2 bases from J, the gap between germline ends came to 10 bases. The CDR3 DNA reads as TGTGCCAGCAGTTACTCGACTAACAGAAACTATGGCTACACCTTC. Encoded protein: CASSYSTNRNYGYTF.